These 8 T cell receptor beta chains came from one sample sequenced in a study of T cells in Graves' hyperthyroidism and ophthalmopathy. RNA transcripts served as the template for amplifying TCR beta CDR3 regions. HTBI primers were the set used in a first-round RT-PCR of the TCR CDR3. MiXCR was run by TCRdb on the multiplex PCR reads, yielding one entry per CDR3 protein. The sample shows about 300,000 distinct CDR3 sequences, 16% of them seen only once. The sample taken for sequencing was blood. The origin of the receptors is a man under 40 with Graves' hyperthyroidism.

The DNA for the CDR3 is TGCAGCGTCATTGGGGGGTTTGAGCAGTTCTTC. Its translation is CSVIGGFEQFF. This rearrangement joins TRBV29-1 to TRBJ2-1; possible D gene TRBD2, 6 bases. Germline-derived CDR1 and CDR2 are SQVTM and ANQGSEA. This CDR3 has 11 residues. The V end lost 6 bases, the J end lost 9 bases, and 12 bases lay between the germline ends.

The table lists this clonotype with a few counts. V is TRBV6-1 and J is TRBJ1-1; TRBD1 matches at 7 bases. The J segment lost 0 bases and the V segment lost 6 bases, leaving 10 bases of the junction unmatched. The germline V gene has CDR1 MNHNS and CDR2 SASEGT. The CDR3 contains 16 residues. The CDR3 reads CASRRTGTVMNTEAFF. CDR3 in DNA: TGTGCCAGCAGGAGAACCGGGACAGTGATGAACACTGAAGCTTTCTTT.

On this clonotype: A clone one base away is much larger, so this may be a read error. The chain has TRBV6-2 or TRBV6-3 and TRBJ2-5, with a possible D match to TRBD1 (6 bases). V was cut by 10 bases and J by 5 bases, with 23 bases left in between. CDR1 and CDR2 from the germline V gene are MNHEY and SVGEGT. The CDR3 contains 15 residues. The CDR3 sequence: CANRRLQGIGETQYF. CDR3 bases: TGTGCCAACAGACGCCTACAGGGTATCGGGGAGACCCAGTACTTC.

This clonotype was detected a few times. The chain employs TRBV28 and TRBJ2-4; D call uncertain. CDR3 length: 17 residues. CDR1 MDHEN and CDR2 SYDVKM come from the germline V gene. Between the trimmed V and J ends, which lost 6 bases and 8 bases, there was a span of 26 bases. CDR3 bases: TGTGCCAGCAGCAAATACCCGACCCCTCGCGAAGATGACATTCAGTACTTC. Its translation is CASSKYPTPREDDIQYF.

This clonotype was observed at least ten times. The rearrangement links TRBV18 to TRBJ2-7; D is unclear. CDR1 KGHSH and CDR2 LQKENI come from the germline V gene. Trimming took off 3 bases at V and 6 bases at J, with 9 bases between the two ends. The CDR3 is 12 residues long. For the CDR3, the DNA is TGTGCCAGCTCACCCACAAGGACCGAGCAGTACTTC. This encodes CASSPTRTEQYF.

Ten or more counts support this clonotype. The V gene is TRBV7-9, the J gene TRBJ2-2, with D possibly matching TRBD2 (5 bases). V was cut by 2 bases and J by 7 bases, with 11 bases left in between. Germline assignment: CDR1 SEHNR and CDR2 FQNEAQ (reference sequence). The CDR3 spans 14 residues. The CDR3 region has the DNA TGTGCCAGCAGCTTATTCGCGGGTGGCGGGGAGCTGTTTTTT. Amino acid sequence: CASSLFAGGGELFF. The full variable domain, completed using reference TRBV7-9 and TRBJ2-2, is DTGVSQNPRHKITKRGQNVTFRCDPISEHNRLYWYRQTLGQGPEFLTYFQNEAQLEKSRLLSDRFSAERPKGSFSTLEIQRTEQGDSAMYLCASSLFAGGGELFFGEGSRLTVL.

V gene TRBV11-2 combines with J gene TRBJ2-2; tentatively, D is TRBD1 (5 bases). V lost 6 bases to trimming and J lost 3 bases, with 11 bases between them. Looked up from germline, CDR1 is SGHAT and CDR2 is FQNNGV. The CDR3 extends over 14 amino acids. The CDR3 coding sequence is TGTGCCAGCAGTCTAATCAGGGACACCGGGGAGCTGTTTTTT. Translation gives CASSLIRDTGELFF.

This clonotype was seen repeatedly, ten times or more. The rearrangement uses TRBV27 and TRBJ2-5; D is ambiguous. The CDR3 is 13 residues long. Germline V CDR1 and CDR2: MNHEY, SMNVEV (reference sequence). With 5 bases removed from V and 1 base from J, the gap between germline ends came to 8 bases. The CDR3 region has the DNA TGTGCCAGCAGTGGTAGGCCCCAAGAGACCCAGTACTTC. Its translation: CASSGRPQETQYF.